The clone carrying this T cell receptor beta chain was seen a few times. In TCRdb, the 5' RACE reads were re-called with MiXCR into one record per CDR3 protein. The table has 400,000 to 550,000 distinct CDR3 sequences, about 23% seen once; the top ten hold around 12%. V was trimmed by 3 bases and J by 6 bases, leaving 14 bases between them. Germline assignment: CDR1 PRHDT and CDR2 FYEKMQ (reference sequence). This CDR3 contains 15 residues. This sample is part of a study of T-cell memory formation after mild COVID-19. The receptor's source is an adult woman who had mild COVID-19 (a few samples of this study predate the infection). Cell type and time point are not known. This chain connects TRBV13 to TRBJ2-2; tentative D call: TRBD2 (6 bases). Material for sequencing was PBMCs or a T cell subset sorted from them (not recorded which). CDR3 sequence (DNA): TGTGCCAGCAGCTTTACTGGACTATTTTCCGGGGAGCTGTTTTTT. Translating gives CASSFTGLFSGELFF.